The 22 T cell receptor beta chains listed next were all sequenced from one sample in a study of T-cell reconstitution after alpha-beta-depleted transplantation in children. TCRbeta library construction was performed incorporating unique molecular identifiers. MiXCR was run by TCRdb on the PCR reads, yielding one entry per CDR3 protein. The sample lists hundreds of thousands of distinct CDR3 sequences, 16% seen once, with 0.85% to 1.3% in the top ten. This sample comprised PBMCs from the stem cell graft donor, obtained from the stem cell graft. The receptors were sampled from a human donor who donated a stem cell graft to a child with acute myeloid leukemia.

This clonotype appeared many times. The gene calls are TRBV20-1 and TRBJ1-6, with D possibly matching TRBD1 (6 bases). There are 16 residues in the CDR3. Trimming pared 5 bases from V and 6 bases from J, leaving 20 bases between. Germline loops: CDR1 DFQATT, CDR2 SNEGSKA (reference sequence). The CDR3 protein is CSASELGGMVNSPLHF. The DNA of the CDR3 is TGCAGTGCTTCTGAATTAGGGGGGATGGTTAATTCACCCCTCCACTTT.

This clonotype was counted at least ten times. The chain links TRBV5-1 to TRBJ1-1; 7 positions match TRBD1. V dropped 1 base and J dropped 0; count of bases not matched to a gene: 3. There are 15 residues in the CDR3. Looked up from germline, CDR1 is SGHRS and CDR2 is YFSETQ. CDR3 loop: CASSLQGGLNTEAFF. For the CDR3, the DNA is TGCGCCAGCAGCTTGCAAGGGGGCCTGAACACTGAAGCTTTCTTT.

CDR3 sequence: CSALDRGNGQPQHF. CDR3 nucleotide sequence: TGCAGTGCCCTGGACAGGGGGAACGGACAGCCCCAGCATTTT. This chain connects TRBV20-1 to TRBJ1-5, with 10 bases that match TRBD1. V was pared by 6 bases and J by 7 bases, with 9 bases of the junction left unmatched. The germline gives CDR1 DFQATT, CDR2 SNEGSKA (reference sequence). CDR3 length: 14 residues.

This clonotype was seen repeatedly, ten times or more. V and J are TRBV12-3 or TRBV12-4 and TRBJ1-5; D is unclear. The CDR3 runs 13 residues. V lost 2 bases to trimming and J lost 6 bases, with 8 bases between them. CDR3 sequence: CASSLKGSQPQHF. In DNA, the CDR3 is TGTGCCAGCAGTTTAAAAGGGAGTCAGCCCCAGCATTTT.

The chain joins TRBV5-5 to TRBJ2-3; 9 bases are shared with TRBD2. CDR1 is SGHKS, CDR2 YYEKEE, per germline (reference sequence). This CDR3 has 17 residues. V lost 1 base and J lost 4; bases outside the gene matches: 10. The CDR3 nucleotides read TGTGCCAGCAGCTTGAGGTCTAGCGGGGTGAGGGCAGATACGCAGTATTTT. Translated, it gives CASSLRSSGVRADTQYF.

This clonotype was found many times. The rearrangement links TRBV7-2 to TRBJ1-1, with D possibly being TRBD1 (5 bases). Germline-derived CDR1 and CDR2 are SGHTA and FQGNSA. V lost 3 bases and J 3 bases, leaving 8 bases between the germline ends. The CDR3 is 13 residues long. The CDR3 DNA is TGTGCCAGCAGCTTTCAGGGAGACACTGAAGCTTTCTTT. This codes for CASSFQGDTEAFF.

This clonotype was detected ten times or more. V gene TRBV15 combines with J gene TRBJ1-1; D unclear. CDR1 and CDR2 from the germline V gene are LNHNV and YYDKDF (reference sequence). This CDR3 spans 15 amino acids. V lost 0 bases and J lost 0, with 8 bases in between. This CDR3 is CATSRDRQVNTEAFF. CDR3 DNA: TGTGCCACCAGCAGAGATCGGCAGGTGAACACTGAAGCTTTCTTT.

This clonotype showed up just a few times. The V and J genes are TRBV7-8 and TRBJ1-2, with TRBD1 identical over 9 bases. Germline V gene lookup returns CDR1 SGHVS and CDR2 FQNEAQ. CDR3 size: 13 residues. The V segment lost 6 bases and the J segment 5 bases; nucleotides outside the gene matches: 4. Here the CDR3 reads CASRSGTGYGYTF. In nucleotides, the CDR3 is TGTGCCAGCAGATCCGGGACAGGGTATGGCTACACCTTC.

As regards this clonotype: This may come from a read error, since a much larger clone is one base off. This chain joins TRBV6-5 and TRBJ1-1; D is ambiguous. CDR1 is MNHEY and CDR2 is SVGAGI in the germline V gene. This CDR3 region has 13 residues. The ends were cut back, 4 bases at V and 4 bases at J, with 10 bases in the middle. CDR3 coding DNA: TGTGCCAGCAGTTTTCAGGAGAGCACTGAAGCTTTCTTT. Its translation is CASSFQESTEAFF.

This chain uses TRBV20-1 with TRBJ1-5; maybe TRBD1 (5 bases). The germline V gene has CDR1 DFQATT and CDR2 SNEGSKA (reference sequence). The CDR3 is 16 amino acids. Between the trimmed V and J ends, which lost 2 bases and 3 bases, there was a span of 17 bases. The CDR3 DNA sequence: TGCAGTGCTAGAAGGGGAGGTCCAATTACCAATCAGCCCCAGCATTTT. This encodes CSARRGGPITNQPQHF.

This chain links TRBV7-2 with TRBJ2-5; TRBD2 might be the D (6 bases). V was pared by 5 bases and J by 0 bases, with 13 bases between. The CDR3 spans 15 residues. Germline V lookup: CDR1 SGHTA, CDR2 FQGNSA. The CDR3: CASSRGLPHQETQYF. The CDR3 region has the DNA TGTGCCAGCAGCCGGGGGTTACCACACCAAGAGACCCAGTACTTC. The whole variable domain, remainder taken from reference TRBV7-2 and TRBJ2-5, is GAGVSQSPSNKVTEKGKDVELRCDPISGHTALYWYRQSLGQGLEFLIYFQGNSAPDKSGLPSDRFSAERTGGSVSTLTIQRTQQEDSAVYLCASSRGLPHQETQYFGPGTRLLVL.

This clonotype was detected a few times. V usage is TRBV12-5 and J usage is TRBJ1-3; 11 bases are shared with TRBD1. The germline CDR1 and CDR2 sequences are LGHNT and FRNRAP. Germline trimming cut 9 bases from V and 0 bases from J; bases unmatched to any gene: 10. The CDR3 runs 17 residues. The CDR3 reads CASLWGTGGLSGNTIYF. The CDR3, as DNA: TGTGCTAGCCTCTGGGGGACAGGGGGACTCTCTGGAAACACCATATATTTT.

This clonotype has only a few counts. The CDR3 DNA follows: TGTGCCAGCAGCCAACGAGGAGACTACACCTTC. Translated: CASSQRGDYTF. The genes are TRBV14 and TRBJ1-2; D unclear. Germline values: CDR1 SGHDN, CDR2 FVKESK. This CDR3 has 11 residues. The V end lost 2 bases, the J end lost 10 bases, and 8 bases lay between the germline ends.

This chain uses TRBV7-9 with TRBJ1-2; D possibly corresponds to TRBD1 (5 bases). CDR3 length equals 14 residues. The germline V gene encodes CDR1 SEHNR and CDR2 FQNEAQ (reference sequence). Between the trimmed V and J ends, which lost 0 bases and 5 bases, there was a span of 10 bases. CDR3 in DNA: TGTGCCAGCAGCTTAGCCGGGGCCTCTTATGGCTACACCTTC. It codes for CASSLAGASYGYTF.

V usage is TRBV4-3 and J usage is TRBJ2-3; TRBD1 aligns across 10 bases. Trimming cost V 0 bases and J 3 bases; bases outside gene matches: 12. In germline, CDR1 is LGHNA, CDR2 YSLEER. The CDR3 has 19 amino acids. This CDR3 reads CASSQDTGTGAGRTDTQYF. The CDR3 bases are TGCGCCAGCAGCCAAGATACAGGGACAGGGGCTGGGCGGACAGATACGCAGTATTTT.

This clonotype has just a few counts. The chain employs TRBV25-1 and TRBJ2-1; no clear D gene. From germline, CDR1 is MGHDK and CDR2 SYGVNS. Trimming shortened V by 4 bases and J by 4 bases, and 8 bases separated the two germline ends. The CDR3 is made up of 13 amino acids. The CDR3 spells CASSVTDYNEQFF. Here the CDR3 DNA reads TGTGCCAGCAGTGTCACGGATTACAATGAGCAGTTCTTC.

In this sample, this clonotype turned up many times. The chain's CDR3 is CASSYLGNEQFF. CDR3 DNA: TGTGCCAGCAGTTACTTAGGCAATGAGCAGTTCTTC. The chain carries TRBV6-5 and TRBJ2-1, with D uncertain. The CDR3 extends over 12 amino acids. Trimming pared 1 base from V and 6 bases from J, leaving 4 bases between. The germline gives CDR1 MNHEY, CDR2 SVGAGI.

The CDR3 sequence is CASSLVVGGDGYTF. DNA of the CDR3: TGTGCCAGCAGCTTAGTCGTGGGCGGAGATGGCTACACCTTC. The chain recombines TRBV7-9 with TRBJ1-2, with D unresolved. The CDR3 runs to 14 residues. Germline values: CDR1 SEHNR, CDR2 FQNEAQ (reference sequence). V was trimmed by 1 base and J by 6 bases, leaving 12 bases between them.

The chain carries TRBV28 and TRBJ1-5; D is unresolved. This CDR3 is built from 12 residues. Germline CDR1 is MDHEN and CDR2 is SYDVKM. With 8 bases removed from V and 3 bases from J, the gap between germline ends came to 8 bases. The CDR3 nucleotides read TGTGCCAGCCAAACGAACAATCAGCCCCAGCATTTT. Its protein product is CASQTNNQPQHF.

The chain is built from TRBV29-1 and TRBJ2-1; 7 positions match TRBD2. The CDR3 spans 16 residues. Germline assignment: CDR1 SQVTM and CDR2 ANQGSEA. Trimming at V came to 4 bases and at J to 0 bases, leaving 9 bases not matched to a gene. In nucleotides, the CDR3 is TGCAGCGTTGGGTGGGGGGGGGAAAGCTCCTACAATGAGCAGTTCTTC. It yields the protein CSVGWGGESSYNEQFF.

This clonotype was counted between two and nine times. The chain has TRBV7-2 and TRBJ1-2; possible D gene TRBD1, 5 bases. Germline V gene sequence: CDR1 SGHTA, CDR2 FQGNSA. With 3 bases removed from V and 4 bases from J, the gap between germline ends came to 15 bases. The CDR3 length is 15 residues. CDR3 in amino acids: CASSLAKTAIYGYTF. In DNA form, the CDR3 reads TGTGCCAGCAGCTTGGCAAAGACAGCTATCTATGGCTACACCTTC.

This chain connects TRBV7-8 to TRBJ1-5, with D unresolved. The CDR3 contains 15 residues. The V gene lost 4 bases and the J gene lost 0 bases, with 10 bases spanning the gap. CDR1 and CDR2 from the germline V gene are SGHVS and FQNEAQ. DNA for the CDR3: TGTGCCAGCAGCTCCGACGTCGATAGCAATCAGCCCCAGCATTTT. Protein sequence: CASSSDVDSNQPQHF.